Below, one TCR beta chain is given with its context. Its antigen is not identified. At one end, the junction sequence differs from germline, possibly due to a read error. These data are taken from a study of T cell responses to AZD1222 COVID-19 vaccine. Study-wide context: Second doses were pooled across both intervals (about 4 or about 12 weeks).

The CDR3 length is 18 residues. Germline V lookup: CDR1 LGHNA, CDR2 YNFKEQ. The study's findings and limits: A rise in Spike-specific TCR breadth and depth followed two AZD1222 doses. With dominance at 160-218 and 743-854, vaccine-associated CD4 TCRs spanned spike. Seropositive status at baseline applied to only a handful of AZD1222 recipients.

Clones were read by immunoSEQ multiplex PCR, and TCRdb kept only the in-frame ones, dropping some. The table lists more than 95,000 clones, around 92% of them singletons. Sequenced here: peripheral blood, sampled on day 0 of AZD1222 vaccination. The receptor was isolated from an adult in good health. This chain links TRBV4-2 with TRBJ2-1, with 9 bases fitting TRBD2. The chain's CDR3 is CASTQEHIGGRAVDEQFF. Written as DNA, the CDR3 is TGTGCCAGCACCCAAGAGCACATCGGCGGGAGGGCAGTCGATGAGCAGTTCTTC.